The 32 T cell receptor beta chains given below trace back to one sample, sequenced in a study of blood T cell repertoires in COVID-19. The assay was immunoSEQ multiplex PCR, and TCRdb's table has in-frame clones only and misses some. The repertoire includes under 150,000 clones, around nine tenths of them detected once, and about 1.5% sits in the top ten. Sequencing was carried out using peripheral blood. Receptors were obtained from a human donor in a cohort sampled during active COVID-19.

The table lists this clone with a count of one. The chain recombines TRBV18 with TRBJ1-1, with TRBD1 as a possible D gene (5 bases). Germline CDR1 KGHSH, CDR2 LQKENI. V gave up 2 bases and J gave up 1 base, with 14 bases separating them. This CDR3 is built from 16 residues. DNA for the CDR3: TGTGCCAGCTCACCAATAGTGGAGGGGACGAACACTGAAGCTTTCTTT. Encoded protein: CASSPIVEGTNTEAFF. The variable domain in full, with the rest retrieved from reference TRBV18 and TRBJ1-1, is NAGVMQNPRHLVRRRGQEARLRCSPMKGHSHVYWYRQLPEEGLKFMVYLQKENIIDESGMPKERFSAEFPKEGPSILRIQQVVRGDSAAYFCASSPIVEGTNTEAFFGQGTRLTVV.

The rearrangement uses TRBV27 and TRBJ2-7; D is unresolved. The V end lost 7 bases, the J end lost 6 bases, and 4 bases lay between the germline ends. The CDR3 covers 9 residues. The germline V gene has CDR1 MNHEY and CDR2 SMNVEV (reference sequence). DNA of the CDR3: TGTGCCAGCACCCGCGAGCAGTACTTC. Translated, it gives CASTREQYF.

V usage is TRBV27 and J usage is TRBJ2-7; D is uncertain. Trimming took off 5 bases at V and 1 base at J, with 15 bases between the two ends. The CDR3 is 15 residues long. CDR1 is MNHEY and CDR2 is SMNVEV in the germline V gene (reference sequence). The CDR3 is CASSPLPLLSYEQYF. In nucleotides, the CDR3 is TGTGCCAGCAGTCCCCTTCCTCTTTTATCCTACGAGCAGTACTTC.

J is TRBJ1-1 and V is TRBV5-1, with 7 bases aligning to TRBD1. This CDR3 has 14 residues. CDR1 and CDR2 (germline): SGHRS, YFSETQ. V gave up 4 bases and J gave up 1 base; unmatched junction bases: 4. In nucleotides, the CDR3 is TGCGCCAGCAGCGGCGGGACAGCGAACACTGAAGCTTTCTTT. Translated, it gives CASSGGTANTEAFF.

Here the CDR3 reads CASSLCEEKLFF. As DNA, the CDR3 is TGTGCCAGCAGTTTATGTGAGGAAAAACTGTTTTTT. The chain employs TRBV27 and TRBJ1-4; D gene unclear. V shed 1 base and J shed 8 bases, with 5 bases lying between them. The CDR3 extends over 12 amino acids. CDR1 is MNHEY, CDR2 SMNVEV, per germline (reference sequence).

The rearrangement links TRBV10-3 to TRBJ1-4; 7 positions match TRBD1. This CDR3 region has 14 residues. Losses at the gene ends were 4 bases for V and 1 base for J; bases not matched to a gene: 0. In germline, CDR1 is ENHRY, CDR2 SYGVKD. CDR3: CAISGDRTNEKLFF. DNA of the CDR3: TGTGCCATCAGTGGGGACAGAACTAATGAAAAACTGTTTTTT.

In DNA form, the CDR3 reads TGTGCCAGCAGTTCGACAGGGATCTATGGCTACACCTTC. Translation: CASSSTGIYGYTF. This chain joins TRBV12-3 or TRBV12-4 and TRBJ1-2; 7 bases line up with TRBD1. The J segment lost 4 bases and the V segment lost 4 bases, leaving 3 bases of the junction unmatched. The CDR3 sequence is 13 residues long.

The chain combines TRBV10-3 with TRBJ1-1; no clear D gene. Looked up from germline, CDR1 is ENHRY and CDR2 is SYGVKD. V lost 0 bases, J lost 4 bases, and 3 bases lay in between. The CDR3 length is 12 residues. For the CDR3, the DNA is TGTGCCATCAGTGAGTCTCTCACTGAAGCTTTCTTT. Protein: CAISESLTEAFF.

V gene TRBV4-1 combines with J gene TRBJ1-3; D uncertain. From germline, CDR1 is MGHRA and CDR2 YSYEKL. The CDR3 loop spans 16 amino acids. The germline V and J ends were trimmed by 4 bases and 3 bases, with 16 bases remaining between them. CDR3 nucleotide sequence: TGCGCCAGCAGCCTCGAGCCGTCCGTTTATGGAAACACCATATATTTT. This sequence encodes CASSLEPSVYGNTIYF.

The chain recombines TRBV6-5 with TRBJ2-3; D is possibly TRBD2 (6 bases). V shed 2 bases and J shed 0 bases, with 6 bases lying between them. Germline assignment: CDR1 MNHEY and CDR2 SVGAGI. The CDR3 is 14 residues long. The CDR3: CASSYAGSTDTQYF. The CDR3 DNA reads as TGTGCCAGCAGTTACGCGGGGAGCACAGATACGCAGTATTTT.

The V and J genes are TRBV6-5 and TRBJ1-1, with D possibly being TRBD1 (5 bases). CDR1 is MNHEY, CDR2 SVGAGI, per germline. V was clipped by 6 bases and J by 1 base, with 6 bases between them. This CDR3 has 12 amino acids. The DNA of the CDR3 is TGTGCCAGCAGCGGACAGAACACTGAAGCTTTCTTT. It is translated as CASSGQNTEAFF.

The chain couples TRBV5-4 to TRBJ1-1, with a possible D match to TRBD1 (6 bases). Germline CDR1 reads SGHNT; CDR2 reads YYREEE (reference sequence). V was shortened by 4 bases and J by 4 bases, with 17 bases between the two germline ends. The CDR3 contains 15 residues. The CDR3 reads CASSPPGQLVTEAFF. CDR3 DNA sequence: TGTGCCAGCAGCCCACCAGGACAGTTGGTCACTGAAGCTTTCTTT.

The rearrangement uses TRBV19 and TRBJ1-1; TRBD1 might be the D (5 bases). The V and J ends lost 4 bases and 2 bases respectively, with 8 bases between them. The length of the CDR3 is 13 residues. The germline gives CDR1 LNHDA, CDR2 SQIVND (reference sequence). CDR3 DNA sequence: TGTGCCAGTAGTACTCAGGGTAACACTGAAGCTTTCTTT. Translating gives CASSTQGNTEAFF.

The chain couples TRBV18 to TRBJ1-2; 9 bases are a match to TRBD1. The V and J ends lost 4 bases and 3 bases, in that order; junction bases with no gene match: 9. Germline CDR1 is KGHSH and CDR2 is LQKENI. This CDR3 region has 16 residues. Written as DNA, the CDR3 is TGTGCCAGCTCACTAACCTCACAGGGGGCCTACTATGGCTACACCTTC. This sequence encodes CASSLTSQGAYYGYTF.

The rearrangement joins TRBV7-6 to TRBJ1-2, with 12 positions matching TRBD1. The germline gives CDR1 SGHVS, CDR2 FNYEAQ. The CDR3 extends over 13 amino acids. J was trimmed by 8 bases and V by 5 bases; bases with no gene match: 3. The CDR3 reads CASSGDRGLGYTF. The CDR3 DNA is TGTGCCAGCAGCGGGGACAGGGGGCTCGGCTACACCTTC.

This chain joins TRBV6-1 and TRBJ1-4; 12 positions match TRBD1. This CDR3 comprises 16 residues. Trimming at V came to 3 bases and at J to 5 bases, leaving 4 bases not matched to a gene. Germline V gene data show CDR1 as MNHNS and CDR2 as SASEGT. This chain's CDR3 is CASSDPGTGGNEKLFF. CDR3 bases: TGTGCCAGCAGTGACCCCGGGACAGGGGGCAATGAAAAACTGTTTTTT.

This clone was detected only once. V and J are TRBV9 and TRBJ1-4, with a tentative D call TRBD1 (6 bases). V dropped 4 bases and J dropped 7 bases, with 20 bases sitting between them. CDR3 size: 16 residues. In germline, CDR1 is SGDLS, CDR2 YYNGEE. The CDR3 region is CASSPRDKGGREKLFF. In DNA, the CDR3 is TGTGCCAGCAGCCCCCGCGATAAAGGGGGTCGTGAAAAACTGTTTTTT.

The chain combines TRBV5-6 with TRBJ1-6, with D uncertain. There are 12 residues in the CDR3. Germline CDR1 SGHDT, CDR2 YYEEEE. Trimming cost V 2 bases and J 10 bases, with 7 bases left between them. DNA of the CDR3: TGTGCCAGCAGCTTTGGCCGCTCACCCCTCCACTTT. It encodes CASSFGRSPLHF. Together with reference TRBV5-6 and TRBJ1-6, the CDR3 gives the full variable domain: DAGVTQSPTHLIKTRGQQVTLRCSPKSGHDTVSWYQQALGQGPQFIFQYYEEEERQRGNFPDRFSGHQFPNYSSELNVNALLLGDSALYLCASSFGRSPLHFGNGTRLTVT.

The rearrangement links TRBV6-4 to TRBJ2-3; D possibly corresponds to TRBD2 (6 bases). The germline CDR1 and CDR2 sequences are MRHNA and SNTAGT. Trimming stripped 0 bases from V and 2 bases from J, with 12 bases between. The CDR3 runs 16 residues. CDR3 residues: CASSDSAGTPTDTQYF. CDR3 sequence (DNA): TGTGCCAGCAGTGACTCGGCGGGGACCCCCACAGATACGCAGTATTTT.

The chain carries TRBV7-9 and TRBJ1-2, with TRBD1 identical over 7 bases. J lost 4 bases, V lost 7 bases, and 6 bases had no gene match. Germline assignment: CDR1 SEHNR and CDR2 FQNEAQ (reference sequence). The CDR3 totals 13 residues. DNA of the CDR3: TGTGCCAGCACCCCCTGGGACAGCTATGGCTACACCTTC. Protein: CASTPWDSYGYTF.

V is TRBV5-8 and J is TRBJ2-3; 9 nucleotides match TRBD1. There are 16 residues in the CDR3. CDR1 is SGHTS, CDR2 YDEGEE, per germline. With V trimmed by 0 bases and J by 2 bases, 4 bases remained unmatched. The CDR3: CASSLGGQGATDTQYF. The CDR3 bases are TGTGCCAGCAGCTTGGGGGGACAGGGCGCCACAGATACGCAGTATTTT. Using reference TRBV5-8 and TRBJ2-3 for the parts outside the CDR3, the full variable domain is EAGVTQSPTHLIKTRGQQATLRCSPISGHTSVYWYQQALGLGLQFLLWYDEGEERNRGNFPPRFSGRQFPNYSSELNVNALELEDSALYLCASSLGGQGATDTQYFGPGTRLTVL.

This clone was found a few times. The rearrangement uses TRBV6-6 and TRBJ2-1; D perhaps matches TRBD2 (6 bases). The length of the CDR3 is 16 residues. Per germline, CDR1 MNHNY and CDR2 SVGAGI (reference sequence). V shed 2 bases and J shed 0 bases, with 11 bases lying between them. CDR3 DNA: TGTGCCAGCAGTTACGGTGCGGGGAGCTCCTACAATGAGCAGTTCTTC. Residues: CASSYGAGSSYNEQFF.

The chain combines TRBV29-1 with TRBJ2-1, with TRBD2 matching 8 bases. The CDR3 length is 13 residues. V lost 2 bases to trimming and J lost 7 bases; unmatched junction nucleotides: 4. Germline CDR1 SQVTM, CDR2 ANQGSEA. The CDR3 protein is CSVERGGLNEQFF. The DNA of the CDR3 is TGCAGCGTTGAACGCGGGGGGCTAAATGAGCAGTTCTTC.

The chain links TRBV18 to TRBJ1-5, with D perhaps TRBD1 (5 bases). Germline values: CDR1 KGHSH, CDR2 LQKENI. The CDR3 loop spans 16 amino acids. Trimming removed 3 bases at V and 4 bases at J, with 16 bases between. The DNA of the CDR3 is TGTGCCAGCTCACCCCAGGGTTTGAACGGGAATCAGCCCCAGCATTTT. Its protein is CASSPQGLNGNQPQHF.

The J gene is TRBJ1-3, the V gene TRBV13; D might be TRBD1 (6 bases). The CDR3 spans 15 residues. CDR1 is PRHDT, CDR2 FYEKMQ, per germline (reference sequence). Trimming shortened V by 5 bases and J by 4 bases, and 15 bases separated the two germline ends. The CDR3 DNA sequence: TGTGCCAGCAGCCGATCAGGGGTGTCCGGAAACACCATATATTTT. It encodes CASSRSGVSGNTIYF. The full variable domain, in which reference TRBV13 and TRBJ1-3 provide the parts outside the CDR3, is AAGVIQSPRHLIKEKRETATLKCYPIPRHDTVYWYQQGPGQDPQFLISFYEKMQSDKGSIPDRFSAQQFSDYHSELNMSSLELGDSALYFCASSRSGVSGNTIYFGEGSWLTVV.

This rearrangement joins TRBV19 to TRBJ2-3; TRBD2 matches 8 bases. Germline-derived CDR1 and CDR2 are LNHDA and SQIVND (reference sequence). The CDR3 is made up of 15 amino acids. V was pared by 7 bases and J by 0 bases, with 6 bases of the junction left unmatched. DNA of the CDR3: TGTGCCAGTAAACGACTAGCGCCGAGCACAGATACGCAGTATTTT. Translation gives CASKRLAPSTDTQYF. The full variable domain, rest sourced from reference TRBV19 and TRBJ2-3, is DGGITQSPKYLFRKEGQNVTLSCEQNLNHDAMYWYRQDPGQGLRLIYYSQIVNDFQKGDIAEGYSVSREKKESFPLTVTSAQKNPTAFYLCASKRLAPSTDTQYFGPGTRLTVL.

The rearrangement links TRBV29-1 to TRBJ1-2, with D possibly being TRBD1 (6 bases). The CDR3 runs to 14 residues. Looked up from germline, CDR1 is SQVTM and CDR2 is ANQGSEA. V was cut by 4 bases and J by 6 bases, with 18 bases left in between. CDR3 residues: CSVASRGGRDGYTF. CDR3 coding DNA: TGCAGCGTTGCCTCTCGGGGGGGCCGGGATGGCTACACCTTC. Complete variable domain (other parts from reference TRBV29-1 and TRBJ1-2): SAVISQKPSRDICQRGTSLTIQCQVDSQVTMMFWYRQQPGQSLTLIATANQGSEATYESGFVIDKFPISRPNLTFSTLTVSNMSPEDSSIYLCSVASRGGRDGYTFGSGTRLTVV.

This chain uses TRBV5-8 with TRBJ2-1; 7 bases line up with TRBD2. The trim removed 3 bases at V and 4 bases at J, leaving 16 bases unmatched. The CDR3 spans 18 residues. CDR1 is SGHTS, CDR2 YDEGEE, per germline. The CDR3 sequence is CASSSDGFSSGNYNEQFF. The CDR3 nucleotides are TGTGCCAGCAGCTCGGACGGGTTCTCTAGCGGAAATTACAATGAGCAGTTCTTC.

This chain uses TRBV7-9 with TRBJ2-3; 13 bases line up with TRBD2. The germline CDR1 and CDR2 sequences are SEHNR and FQNEAQ (reference sequence). V shed 5 bases and J 0 bases; nucleotides not matched to a gene: 5. The CDR3 length is 17 residues. The CDR3 loop is CASSPTSGGSSTDTQYF. CDR3 bases: TGTGCCAGCAGCCCGACTAGCGGGGGGTCTAGCACAGATACGCAGTATTTT. Drawing the rest from reference TRBV7-9 and TRBJ2-3, the complete variable domain is DTGVSQNPRHKITKRGQNVTFRCDPISEHNRLYWYRQTLGQGPEFLTYFQNEAQLEKSRLLSDRFSAERPKGSFSTLEIQRTEQGDSAMYLCASSPTSGGSSTDTQYFGPGTRLTVL.

This chain uses TRBV4-2 with TRBJ2-7, with 9 bases that match TRBD1. CDR1 and CDR2 (germline): LGHNA, YNFKEQ. The CDR3 runs to 14 residues. V was pared by 4 bases and J by 4 bases, with 5 bases of the junction left unmatched. This CDR3 reads CASSRGDRGYEQYF. DNA of the CDR3: TGTGCCAGCAGCCGCGGAGACAGGGGGTACGAGCAGTACTTC.

Note on this clone: One junction end disagrees with the germline gene, perhaps due to a read error. The gene calls are TRBV29-1 and TRBJ1-2; weak D call: TRBD1 (6 bases). Germline CDR1 is SQVTM and CDR2 is ANQGSEA. The CDR3 length is 13 residues. CDR3 loop: CSVAGGSNYDYTF. CDR3 DNA sequence: TGCAGCGTTGCTGGGGGCTCTAACTATGACTACACCTTC.

This chain connects TRBV11-2 to TRBJ2-7, with 10 bases lining up with TRBD2. The CDR3 is made up of 15 amino acids. Germline V gene sequence: CDR1 SGHAT, CDR2 FQNNGV. The V and J ends lost 3 bases and 3 bases, in that order; junction bases with no gene match: 5. The DNA for the CDR3 is TGTGCCAGCAGCTTTCGACTAGCGGGTCTCTACGAGCAGTACTTC. Encoded protein: CASSFRLAGLYEQYF.